This T cell receptor (beta chain) was sequenced during a study of CD8 T cells in Susac syndrome. Whole-study findings and limits: The study's TCR sequencing and HLA analysis drew on a certain number of individuals. That number was acknowledged as relatively small.

Sequencing of TCR beta was performed on blood CD8+ T cells and on blood CD4+ T cells. The RNA input was about 0.45 to 1 ug, and it was reverse transcribed with random hexamers. Multiplex immunoSEQ PCR targeted 54 Vbeta and 13 Jbeta TCR beta segments. TCRdb re-called the immunoSEQ multiplex PCR reads through MiXCR, storing one row per CDR3 protein. The sample records some 300,000 distinct CDR3 sequences, around 84% being singletons. Trimming took 4 bases from V and 5 from J; bases not matched to a gene: 7. CDR3 size: 15 residues. Concerning this clonotype: Its antigen is not known.

The receptor comes from a human donor with multiple sclerosis. V and J are TRBV23-1 and TRBJ2-1; 8 nucleotides line up with TRBD1. TRBV23-1 qualifies as an ORF whose function is uncertain. Sequencing used CD8+ T cells from PBMCs. The CDR3 DNA follows: TGCGCCAGCAGTCGCCTTGACAGGGGCCACAATGAGCAGTTCTTC. It specifies CASSRLDRGHNEQFF.